The present T cell receptor beta chain was sequenced within a study of T-cell reconstitution after alpha-beta-depleted transplantation in children. The CDR3 is made up of 12 amino acids. The germline V gene encodes CDR1 SQVTM and CDR2 ANQGSEA. V was pared by 7 bases and J by 1 base, with 3 bases of the junction left unmatched. TCRbeta library preparation incorporated unique molecular identifiers. Using its own MiXCR run on the PCR reads, TCRdb lists one record per CDR3 protein. Of about 1,000,000 distinct CDR3 sequences listed, about 29% are singletons. The TCR was taken from a boy in the first two years of life who had a stem cell transplant for SCID, so the T cells may come from the graft donor. Sequencing was performed on PBMCs, mostly from graft donor cells, taken 360 days after TCRalphabeta/CD19-depleted stem cell transplant. V and J are TRBV29-1 and TRBJ1-1; 7 bases align to TRBD1. The CDR3, as DNA: TGCAGCGGGGACAGCGGGAACACTGAAGCTTTCTTT. As protein: CSGDSGNTEAFF. Variable domain in full (rest from reference TRBV29-1 and TRBJ1-1): SAVISQKPSRDICQRGTSLTIQCQVDSQVTMMFWYRQQPGQSLTLIATANQGSEATYESGFVIDKFPISRPNLTFSTLTVSNMSPEDSSIYLCSGDSGNTEAFFGQGTRLTVV.